These 17 T cell receptor beta chains originate from one sample sequenced in a study of blood T cell repertoires in COVID-19. Only in-frame clones appear in the TCRdb table, and some are missing; sequencing was by immunoSEQ multiplex PCR. Of 10,000 to 15,000 clones listed, about 88% are singletons. The material sequenced was peripheral blood. These TCRs come from a human donor in a cohort sampled during active COVID-19.

This clone was seen more than once but under ten times. The chain recombines TRBV7-9 with TRBJ2-3; D unclear. V lost 5 bases to trimming and J lost 6 bases, with 12 bases between them. CDR1 and CDR2 (germline): SEHNR, FQNEAQ (reference sequence). The CDR3 is made up of 13 amino acids. Here the CDR3 reads CASSPKSADTQYF. DNA of the CDR3: TGTGCCAGCAGCCCGAAAAGTGCGGATACGCAGTATTTT.

J is TRBJ2-1 and V is TRBV2, with 7 nucleotides matching TRBD1. With V trimmed by 3 bases and J by 4 bases, 6 bases remained unmatched. From germline, CDR1 is SNHLY and CDR2 FYNNEI. The CDR3 is 15 amino acids. CDR3 sequence (DNA): TGTGCCAGCAGTGATCGGTCAGGGGGTTACAATGAGCAGTTCTTC. This gives the protein CASSDRSGGYNEQFF. Based on the CDR3 plus reference TRBV2 and TRBJ2-1, the full variable domain is EPEVTQTPSHQVTQMGQEVILRCVPISNHLYFYWYRQILGQKVEFLVSFYNNEISEKSEIFDDQFSVERPDGSNFTLKIRSTKLEDSAMYFCASSDRSGGYNEQFFGPGTRLTVL.

The chain joins TRBV5-6 to TRBJ2-7, with D perhaps TRBD1 (5 bases). V was clipped by 4 bases and J by 7 bases, with 12 bases between them. CDR1 and CDR2 (germline): SGHDT, YYEEEE. This CDR3 has 12 amino acids. CDR3 protein: CASSQVGREQYF. CDR3 nucleotides: TGTGCCAGCAGCCAAGTGGGGCGAGAGCAGTACTTC.

The chain carries TRBV18 and TRBJ1-4; the D gene is possibly TRBD1 (6 bases). Germline CDR1 is KGHSH and CDR2 is LQKENI. There are 12 residues in the CDR3. Between the trimmed V and J ends, which lost 2 bases and 13 bases, there was a span of 11 bases. The CDR3 bases are TGTGCCAGCTCACCATTTCAGGGGTTACTGTTTTTT. Translating it yields CASSPFQGLLFF.

The rearrangement uses TRBV5-1 and TRBJ1-1, with 9 bases matching TRBD1. This CDR3 has 15 amino acids. CDR1 and CDR2 (germline): SGHRS, YFSETQ. The ends lost 4 bases at V and 5 bases at J; junction bases unmatched: 9. Here the CDR3 reads CASSPDRGAYTEAFF. The CDR3 region has the DNA TGCGCCAGCAGCCCGGACAGGGGTGCGTATACTGAAGCTTTCTTT. The whole variable domain, filled in from reference TRBV5-1 and TRBJ1-1, reads KAGVTQTPRYLIKTRGQQVTLSCSPISGHRSVSWYQQTPGQGLQFLFEYFSETQRNKGNFPGRFSGRQFSNSRSEMNVSTLELGDSALYLCASSPDRGAYTEAFFGQGTRLTVV.

This clone has a single count. The chain has TRBV6-1 and TRBJ2-2; D gene uncertain. Germline assignment: CDR1 MNHNS and CDR2 SASEGT. The CDR3 runs to 20 residues. The V end lost 1 base, the J end lost 1 base, and 22 bases lay between the germline ends. The CDR3 here is CASSEGLGKRPGLNTGELFF. CDR3 DNA: TGTGCCAGCAGTGAAGGATTAGGTAAAAGGCCAGGTTTGAACACCGGGGAGCTGTTTTTT.

The chain links TRBV7-3 to TRBJ2-5; 7 positions match TRBD2. CDR1 is SGHTA, CDR2 FQGTGA, per germline. CDR3 length equals 15 residues. V trimming: 5 bases; J trimming: 1 base; junction bases outside the gene matches: 7. The CDR3, as DNA: TGTGCCAGCAGCCCAAGCCGCGGGGGCCAAGAGACCCAGTACTTC. It is translated as CASSPSRGGQETQYF.

The chain uses TRBV7-2 and TRBJ2-3; D gene ambiguous. The CDR3 sequence is 12 residues long. With 5 bases removed from V and 5 bases from J, the gap between germline ends came to 8 bases. Germline V gene data show CDR1 as SGHTA and CDR2 as FQGNSA. The CDR3 nucleotides are TGTGCCAGCAGCCAACGGAGAGATACGCAGTATTTT. It specifies CASSQRRDTQYF.

The V call is TRBV2, the J call TRBJ2-1; 7 positions match TRBD2. Trimming removed 8 bases from V and 6 bases from J; junction bases left unmatched: 7. The CDR3 extends over 13 amino acids. The germline gives CDR1 SNHLY, CDR2 FYNNEI. CDR3 nucleotides: TGTGCCAGCGGAAGGGAGGGGTTCAATGAGCAGTTCTTC. Protein product: CASGREGFNEQFF.

The V call is TRBV30, the J call TRBJ1-4; 9 bases agree with TRBD1. Trimming removed 1 base from V and 8 bases from J; junction bases left unmatched: 8. Germline CDR1 reads GTSNPN; CDR2 reads SVGIG (reference sequence). The CDR3 is 15 residues long. DNA of the CDR3: TGTGCCTGGAGTGACGGGACAGGGTTTATGGAAAAACTGTTTTTT. Protein: CAWSDGTGFMEKLFF.

The CDR3 protein is CASSPVLPPGGPVMGTDTQYF. CDR3 DNA: TGCGCCAGCAGCCCCGTACTTCCGCCGGGAGGGCCTGTTATGGGCACAGATACGCAGTATTTT. The chain couples TRBV4-1 to TRBJ2-3, with TRBD2 identical over 8 bases. This CDR3 comprises 21 residues. Trimming at V came to 4 bases and at J to 1 base, leaving 22 bases not matched to a gene. Germline loops: CDR1 MGHRA, CDR2 YSYEKL.

This chain connects TRBV2 to TRBJ2-3; 11 bases map to TRBD2. V gave up 6 bases and J gave up 4 bases; unmatched junction bases: 6. The CDR3 length is 15 residues. CDR1 and CDR2 (germline): SNHLY, FYNNEI. CDR3 nucleotide sequence: TGTGCCAGCAGGGCGACTAGCGGGAAAGCAGATACGCAGTATTTT. It is translated as CASRATSGKADTQYF.

The V and J genes are TRBV7-2 and TRBJ1-2; 8 nucleotides align to TRBD1. The germline CDR1 and CDR2 sequences are SGHTA and FQGNSA. The CDR3 runs to 12 residues. V lost 1 base and J lost 9; bases outside the gene matches: 1. The CDR3 DNA follows: TGTGCCAGCAGCTTAGGGACAGGGAGCTACACCTTC. It encodes CASSLGTGSYTF.

The rearrangement joins TRBV5-8 to TRBJ1-5; tentative D call: TRBD1 (6 bases). The V gene lost 2 bases and the J gene lost 9 bases, with 9 bases spanning the gap. The germline gives CDR1 SGHTS, CDR2 YDEGEE. This CDR3 region has 12 residues. The CDR3 nucleotides read TGTGCCAGCAGCTTAACAGGGCGGCCCCAGCATTTT. Amino acid sequence: CASSLTGRPQHF.

The genes are TRBV9 and TRBJ1-2; 10 nucleotides match TRBD1. CDR1 and CDR2 from the germline V gene are SGDLS and YYNGEE. V was pared by 2 bases and J by 8 bases, with 6 bases of the junction left unmatched. CDR3 size: 14 residues. The CDR3 reads CASSVGGQGRGYTF. The CDR3 DNA reads TGTGCCAGCAGCGTCGGGGGACAGGGGCGCGGCTACACCTTC. Drawing the rest from reference TRBV9 and TRBJ1-2, the complete variable domain is DSGVTQTPKHLITATGQRVTLRCSPRSGDLSVYWYQQSLDQGLQFLIQYYNGEERAKGNILERFSAQQFPDLHSELNLSSLELGDSALYFCASSVGGQGRGYTFGSGTRLTVV.

This CDR3 reads CASSPPDRVDEQYF. CDR3 sequence (DNA): TGTGCCAGCAGCCCGCCCGACAGGGTTGACGAGCAGTACTTC. The V call is TRBV6-5, the J call TRBJ2-7, with 7 nucleotides matching TRBD1. CDR1 and CDR2 from the germline V gene are MNHEY and SVGAGI. Germline trimming cut 6 bases from V and 5 bases from J; bases unmatched to any gene: 10. The CDR3 contains 14 residues.

This chain uses TRBV18 with TRBJ1-1; tentatively, D is TRBD1 (6 bases). CDR1 and CDR2 from the germline V gene are KGHSH and LQKENI. CDR3 length equals 16 residues. Trimming took off 0 bases at V and 0 bases at J, with 11 bases between the two ends. The CDR3 DNA reads as TGTGCCAGCTCACCACCGAATGGACAGATGAACACTGAAGCTTTCTTT. Translation: CASSPPNGQMNTEAFF.